This entry lists 26 T cell receptor beta chains sequenced from one sample in a study of radiation and T cells in renal cell carcinoma. TCRdb's copy holds only in-frame clones and misses some; the assay was immunoSEQ multiplex PCR. Among over 120,000 clones listed, roughly 88% were seen once. Time point reported: baseline pretreatment blood. The sample's treatment: 15 Gy SBRT to primary tumor, nephrectomy 4 weeks later. The material was blood, obtained from a patient whose treatment included radiotherapy and nephrectomy. Receptor source: a woman aged 50 to 60 with renal cell carcinoma.

The chain combines TRBV5-1 with TRBJ2-1, with 9 bases lining up with TRBD2. V lost 2 bases, J lost 2 bases, and 2 bases stayed unmatched. The CDR3 spans 15 residues. Germline values: CDR1 SGHRS, CDR2 YFSETQ. CDR3 coding DNA: TGCGCCAGCAGCTTTAGCGGGGGAGCCTACAATGAGCAGTTCTTC. This sequence encodes CASSFSGGAYNEQFF.

The V call is TRBV5-1, the J call TRBJ2-3; 13 bases fit TRBD2. This CDR3 is built from 14 residues. Germline loops: CDR1 SGHRS, CDR2 YFSETQ. V shed 5 bases, J shed 5 bases, and the junction held 2 bases outside the gene matches. Here the CDR3 reads CASRTSGGKDTQYF. The CDR3 DNA is TGCGCCAGCAGGACTAGCGGGGGGAAAGATACGCAGTATTTT. The variable domain in full, completed from reference TRBV5-1 and TRBJ2-3, reads KAGVTQTPRYLIKTRGQQVTLSCSPISGHRSVSWYQQTPGQGLQFLFEYFSETQRNKGNFPGRFSGRQFSNSRSEMNVSTLELGDSALYLCASRTSGGKDTQYFGPGTRLTVL.

The V gene is TRBV5-6, the J gene TRBJ1-2; no clear D gene. The V gene's germline CDR1 is SGHDT and CDR2 YYEEEE. V lost 2 bases and J lost 6, with 14 bases in between. This CDR3 region has 14 residues. DNA for the CDR3: TGTGCCAGCAGCTTCCGGGGAGCCGCTGATGGCTACACCTTC. It translates to CASSFRGAADGYTF.

The chain employs TRBV10-1 and TRBJ1-1; D possibly corresponds to TRBD1 (6 bases). The length of the CDR3 is 16 residues. Trimming pared 4 bases from V and 4 bases from J, leaving 19 bases between. Germline V CDR1 and CDR2: WNHNN, SYGVQD (reference sequence). CDR3 nucleotide sequence: TGCGCCAGCAGTGCGCCTCCAACAGGGCGAAGCACTGAAGCTTTCTTT. This gives the protein CASSAPPTGRSTEAFF.

The chain employs TRBV27 and TRBJ2-5; D unclear. V gave up 6 bases and J gave up 4 bases, with 12 bases separating them. The CDR3 consists of 13 residues. Germline-derived CDR1 and CDR2 are MNHEY and SMNVEV (reference sequence). This CDR3 reads CASSRLGPETQYF. CDR3 bases: TGTGCCAGCAGCCGATTAGGACCAGAGACCCAGTACTTC.

This sequence joins TRBV9 and TRBJ1-2; 8 bases agree with TRBD1. The length of the CDR3 is 15 residues. V was pared by 4 bases and J by 7 bases, with 12 bases of the junction left unmatched. Germline CDR1 and CDR2: SGDLS and YYNGEE. The CDR3 DNA reads as TGTGCCAGCAGCTTACAGGGGGAGGGATTGGGTGGCTACACCTTC. This codes for CASSLQGEGLGGYTF. Together with reference TRBV9 and TRBJ1-2, the CDR3 gives the full variable domain: DSGVTQTPKHLITATGQRVTLRCSPRSGDLSVYWYQQSLDQGLQFLIQYYNGEERAKGNILERFSAQQFPDLHSELNLSSLELGDSALYFCASSLQGEGLGGYTFGSGTRLTVV.

The chain combines TRBV4-1 with TRBJ2-7, with 7 bases identical to TRBD1. Germline CDR1 MGHRA, CDR2 YSYEKL. Losses at the gene ends were 3 bases for V and 5 bases for J; bases not matched to a gene: 13. The CDR3 is 16 residues long. CDR3 amino acids: CASSQVGQSITHEQYF. In DNA, the CDR3 is TGCGCCAGCAGCCAGGTGGGACAGTCAATTACCCACGAGCAGTACTTC.

This chain joins TRBV19 and TRBJ2-7; TRBD2 might be the D (6 bases). The CDR3 sequence is 15 residues long. V lost 1 base and J lost 2, with 12 bases in between. The germline CDR1 and CDR2 sequences are LNHDA and SQIVND (reference sequence). The CDR3 is CASSIGGTGTYEQYF. The CDR3 DNA follows: TGTGCCAGTAGTATAGGCGGGACGGGGACCTACGAGCAGTACTTC.

The J gene is TRBJ2-3, the V gene TRBV19; D possibly corresponds to TRBD1 (6 bases). Germline lookup yields CDR1 LNHDA and CDR2 SQIVND (reference sequence). The germline V and J ends were trimmed by 10 bases and 6 bases, with 20 bases remaining between them. The CDR3 contains 14 residues. CDR3 sequence: CATTDQGSVDTQYF. In DNA form, the CDR3 reads TGTGCCACAACCGACCAGGGGTCGGTCGATACGCAGTATTTT.

The genes are TRBV27 and TRBJ1-6; 7 bases map to TRBD1. There are 15 residues in the CDR3. The germline V gene has CDR1 MNHEY and CDR2 SMNVEV (reference sequence). Trimming removed 4 bases from V and 8 bases from J; junction bases left unmatched: 8. For the CDR3, the DNA is TGTGCCAGCAGTTCCCTGACAGGGTTGCATTCACCCCTCCACTTT. Amino acids: CASSSLTGLHSPLHF.

Concerning this clone: One end of the junction varies from germline; a read error may be responsible. The chain recombines TRBV28 with TRBJ1-2, with 8 bases that match TRBD1. The CDR3 loop spans 11 amino acids. CDR1 and CDR2 (germline): MDHEN, SYDVKM. The CDR3 reads CASSSNTQGAF. CDR3 in DNA: TGTGCCAGCAGTTCCAACACACAGGGGGCCTTC.

The V gene is TRBV7-2, the J gene TRBJ1-6, with 10 bases fitting TRBD1. After removal of 0 bases from V and 10 bases from J, the junction contained 6 bases not matched to a gene. The germline gives CDR1 SGHTA, CDR2 FQGNSA. This CDR3 has 16 amino acids. The DNA for the CDR3 is TGTGCCAGCAGCTTAGCGAGGGACAGGGGAAGGTCACCCCTCCACTTT. It encodes CASSLARDRGRSPLHF.

This clone appeared a single time. The chain couples TRBV5-1 to TRBJ1-4, with TRBD1 identical over 7 bases. The germline gives CDR1 SGHRS, CDR2 YFSETQ. The CDR3 consists of 15 residues. The V and J ends lost 0 bases and 8 bases, in that order; junction bases with no gene match: 7. The DNA of the CDR3 is TGCGCCAGCAGCTTGGCCGACAGGGACGGCGAAAAACTGTTTTTT. As protein: CASSLADRDGEKLFF.

V is TRBV29-1 and J is TRBJ1-2; D call uncertain. V was clipped by 5 bases and J by 8 bases, with 12 bases between them. There are 11 residues in the CDR3. CDR1 is SQVTM and CDR2 is ANQGSEA in the germline V gene. Here the CDR3 reads CSVSGLGGYTF. In nucleotides, the CDR3 is TGCAGCGTTTCTGGCCTAGGGGGCTACACCTTC.

The rearrangement joins TRBV4-1 to TRBJ1-3; D gene uncertain. This CDR3 is built from 16 residues. CDR1 MGHRA and CDR2 YSYEKL come from the germline V gene. Trimming stripped 2 bases from V and 0 bases from J, with 11 bases between. The CDR3 region is CASSQFVVISGNTIYF. CDR3 sequence (DNA): TGCGCCAGCAGCCAATTTGTGGTAATCTCTGGAAACACCATATATTTT.

The genes are TRBV11-2 and TRBJ2-1; D is unresolved. The CDR3 loop spans 15 amino acids. V lost 2 bases and J 2 bases, leaving 10 bases between the germline ends. Germline CDR1 is SGHAT and CDR2 is FQNNGV. The CDR3 is CASSLSLPPYNEQFF. CDR3 nucleotide sequence: TGTGCCAGCAGCTTAAGTCTGCCGCCCTACAATGAGCAGTTCTTC.

J is TRBJ1-4 and V is TRBV5-4; possible D gene TRBD1, 5 bases. The CDR3 loop spans 14 amino acids. Germline CDR1 is SGHNT and CDR2 is YYREEE (reference sequence). Trimming removed 5 bases at V and 4 bases at J, with 12 bases between. CDR3 amino acids: CASSLDSDNEKLFF. The CDR3 DNA sequence: TGTGCCAGCAGTCTAGACAGCGATAATGAAAAACTGTTTTTT.

The chain couples TRBV6-1 to TRBJ1-3; D is undetermined. Trimming removed 2 bases at V and 4 bases at J, with 12 bases between. The V gene's germline CDR1 is MNHNS and CDR2 SASEGT. The CDR3 covers 15 residues. CDR3 protein: CASSETTRGGNTIYF. The CDR3 DNA is TGTGCCAGCAGTGAAACTACCCGGGGAGGAAACACCATATATTTT.

The chain carries TRBV19 and TRBJ2-7, with no clear D. The CDR3 length is 14 residues. Trimming left V 3 bases short and J 0 bases short, with 9 bases between. Germline-derived CDR1 and CDR2 are LNHDA and SQIVND (reference sequence). The CDR3 here is CASSIGRGSYEQYF. The CDR3 bases are TGTGCCAGTAGTATCGGGCGTGGCTCCTACGAGCAGTACTTC. The whole variable domain, filled in from reference TRBV19 and TRBJ2-7, reads DGGITQSPKYLFRKEGQNVTLSCEQNLNHDAMYWYRQDPGQGLRLIYYSQIVNDFQKGDIAEGYSVSREKKESFPLTVTSAQKNPTAFYLCASSIGRGSYEQYFGPGTRLTVT.

The rearrangement uses TRBV7-6 and TRBJ2-7; 8 positions match TRBD2. Trimming removed 3 bases from V and 3 bases from J; junction bases left unmatched: 10. This CDR3 region has 16 residues. The germline CDR1 and CDR2 sequences are SGHVS and FNYEAQ. CDR3 DNA: TGTGCCAGCAGCTTGGGTCCCAGCGGGGGAGTCTACGAGCAGTACTTC. Translation: CASSLGPSGGVYEQYF.

This sequence joins TRBV6-5 and TRBJ2-5, with TRBD1 identical over 10 bases. CDR1 is MNHEY and CDR2 is SVGAGI in the germline V gene. V lost 2 bases to trimming and J lost 4 bases; unmatched junction nucleotides: 7. The CDR3 consists of 16 residues. CDR3 sequence reads: CASSYDGTGVSETQYF. For the CDR3, the DNA is TGTGCCAGCAGTTACGATGGGACAGGGGTCTCAGAGACCCAGTACTTC.

This chain joins TRBV7-8 and TRBJ1-2, with 8 nucleotides matching TRBD1. The V gene end was trimmed by 4 bases and the J gene end by 3 bases; junction bases not matched to a gene: 13. Germline V gene sequence: CDR1 SGHVS, CDR2 FQNEAQ. The CDR3 consists of 17 residues. In DNA, the CDR3 is TGTGCCAGCAGCTCGGCCGGGACAGGCGTGATTGACTATGGCTACACCTTC. This codes for CASSSAGTGVIDYGYTF.

The chain employs TRBV19 and TRBJ2-5; maybe TRBD1 (6 bases). The CDR3 has 20 amino acids. In germline, CDR1 is LNHDA, CDR2 SQIVND (reference sequence). Trimming took off 4 bases at V and 1 base at J, with 28 bases between the two ends. DNA of the CDR3: TGTGCCAGTAGTAGACTCCGAATCTTAGACAGGCCGGTGGCCCAAGAGACCCAGTACTTC. Its protein product is CASSRLRILDRPVAQETQYF.

The chain links TRBV5-5 to TRBJ2-5, with D possibly being TRBD1 or TRBD2 (5 bases each). The CDR3 extends over 14 amino acids. CDR1 is SGHKS, CDR2 YYEKEE, per germline (reference sequence). Deletions cut 1 base from V and 1 base from J, with 8 bases between. The DNA for the CDR3 is TGTGCCAGCAGCTTGCGTGGGGGCCAAGAGACCCAGTACTTC. Protein sequence: CASSLRGGQETQYF.

In this sample, this clone turned up a few times. V usage is TRBV7-9 and J usage is TRBJ1-6; the D gene is possibly TRBD1 (5 bases). The CDR3 is made up of 16 amino acids. CDR1 and CDR2 from the germline V gene are SEHNR and FQNEAQ (reference sequence). The ends were cut back, 5 bases at V and 5 bases at J, with 16 bases in the middle. CDR3 residues: CASSLGVGPNNSPLHF. The CDR3 region has the DNA TGTGCCAGCAGCCTGGGGGTAGGGCCTAATAATTCACCCCTCCACTTT.

This chain's CDR3 is CASSWGAGPHGNEQFF. The CDR3 coding sequence is TGTGCCAGCAGCTGGGGGGCGGGGCCTCACGGAAATGAGCAGTTCTTC. V gene TRBV21-1 combines with J gene TRBJ2-1. TRBV21-1 corresponds to a pseudogene. The CDR3 contains 16 residues.